The T cell receptor beta chain under discussion was sequenced for a study of Graves' ophthalmopathy and Graves' hyperthyroidism. As the template, RNA transcripts were used to amplify TCR beta CDR3 regions. Following a first-round RT-PCR that used HTBI primers, a second-round multiplex PCR was carried out. MiXCR, applied by TCRdb to the multiplex PCR reads, yields one record per CDR3 protein. The sample carries over a million distinct CDR3 sequences, 35% to 40% recorded once. Eligible hyperthyroidism cases comprised new diagnoses of under 2 months' duration in individuals aged 18 to 65. V lost 3 bases to trimming and J lost 4 bases; unmatched junction nucleotides: 11. The CDR3 runs 17 residues. Per the germline V gene, CDR1 is SGDLS and CDR2 is YYNGEE.

The chain employs TRBV9 and TRBJ1-1; the match to TRBD1 covers 11 bases. This clonotype originated in an adult man with Graves' hyperthyroidism. Material: peripheral blood or thyroid tissue (not recorded which). In DNA form, the CDR3 reads TGTGCCAGCAGCGGGGGACCGGACAGGGGGCGCGCCACTGAAGCTTTCTTT. It yields the protein CASSGGPDRGRATEAFF.